The text below deals with one T cell receptor beta chain. Its antigen remains unknown. CDR3 length: 15 amino acids. CDR1 is SNHLY and CDR2 is FYNNEI in the germline V gene. V shed 6 bases and J 7 bases; nucleotides not matched to a gene: 8. Only in-frame clones appear in the TCRdb table, and some are missing; sequencing was by immunoSEQ multiplex PCR. The table has some 27,000 clones, about 76% seen once; the top ten hold roughly a tenth. This specimen belongs to a study of a mutant IDH1 vaccine in newly diagnosed glioma. Looking at the study overall: Once 4-6 weeks had passed after radiotherapy alone, vaccination started, or it started with temozolomide cycles. Every participant had undergone radiotherapy, temozolomide, or both before, and most underwent both.

Time point in this sample: week 5, during vaccination. Doses comprised 300 ug of mutant IDH1 20-mer peptide each, plus topical imiquimod. The TCR sequence derives from a man aged 35 to 55 with glioma. Sequenced here: PBMCs, sampled from a glioma patient whose treatment included an IDH1 peptide vaccine. V usage is TRBV2 and J usage is TRBJ2-2, with 10 bases lining up with TRBD2. As DNA, the CDR3 is TGTGCCAGCAGATCTAGCGGGAGTGGGCACGGGGAGCTGTTTTTT. It yields the protein CASRSSGSGHGELFF.